This T cell receptor beta chain is drawn from a study of identifying expanded T cells in peripheral blood. To note about this clone: A read error may produce the germline difference seen at one junction end.

Using immunoSEQ multiplex PCR, the repertoire was profiled, and TCRdb retains in-frame clones only, with some absent. The sample carries some 120,000 clones, approximately 80% recorded once. The germline CDR1 and CDR2 sequences are SQVTM and ANQGSEA. This CDR3 spans 13 amino acids. The sequenced material came from blood. The chain joins TRBV29-1 to TRBJ2-3; weak D call: TRBD1 (6 bases). The receptor was derived from a person aged 18 to 75 in good health. The CDR3 sequence is CSVEGGGRDTQYF. CDR3 sequence (DNA): TGCAGCGTCGAAGGTGGGGGCAGAGATACGCAGTATTTT.